The 19 T cell receptor beta chains reported below all come from one sample, sequenced in a study of PD-1 blockade in classical Hodgkin lymphoma. The assay was immunoSEQ multiplex PCR, and TCRdb's table has in-frame clones only and misses some. The table has about 50,000 clones, 70% to 90% seen once. All trial patients relapsed after autologous stem cell transplantation. The input for sequencing was peripheral blood mononuclear cells (PBMCs), taken before the second cycle of nivolumab. The source is a human donor with classical Hodgkin lymphoma.

This clone has a handful of counts. V is TRBV6-5 and J is TRBJ2-2, with D possibly being TRBD2 (5 bases). This CDR3 has 16 residues. Germline V gene sequence: CDR1 MNHEY, CDR2 SVGAGI. The ends were cut back, 1 base at V and 6 bases at J, with 15 bases in the middle. CDR3 region: CASSYLGNGLPGELFF. CDR3 nucleotides: TGTGCCAGCAGTTACTTAGGGAACGGACTGCCCGGGGAGCTGTTTTTT.

J is TRBJ2-7 and V is TRBV5-1; 10 bases are a match to TRBD1. The germline gives CDR1 SGHRS, CDR2 YFSETQ. Unmatched junction bases numbered 9, after V lost 3 bases and J lost 3 bases. This CDR3 comprises 16 residues. This chain's CDR3 is CASSSTGTGVGYEQYF. As DNA, the CDR3 is TGCGCCAGCAGCTCTACCGGGACAGGGGTCGGCTACGAGCAGTACTTC. The full variable domain, its missing parts supplied by reference TRBV5-1 and TRBJ2-7, is KAGVTQTPRYLIKTRGQQVTLSCSPISGHRSVSWYQQTPGQGLQFLFEYFSETQRNKGNFPGRFSGRQFSNSRSEMNVSTLELGDSALYLCASSSTGTGVGYEQYFGPGTRLTVT.

This chain links TRBV15 with TRBJ2-7; maybe TRBD2 (5 bases). Trimming removed 1 base at V and 9 bases at J, with 10 bases between. The CDR3 is 12 residues long. The V gene's germline CDR1 is LNHNV and CDR2 YYDKDF (reference sequence). CDR3 nucleotide sequence: TGTGCCACCAGCAGAGCCGGCCGGGGGCAGTACTTC. This encodes CATSRAGRGQYF.

The V gene is TRBV5-4, the J gene TRBJ2-7; weak D call: TRBD2 (5 bases). This CDR3 contains 13 residues. CDR1 is SGHNT, CDR2 YYREEE, per germline (reference sequence). V dropped 2 bases and J dropped 8 bases, with 14 bases sitting between them. CDR3 residues: CASSFRGAYQQYF. CDR3 in DNA: TGTGCCAGCAGCTTTCGGGGTGCCTATCAGCAGTACTTC.

The V and J genes are TRBV15 and TRBJ2-1; 7 nucleotides match TRBD2. Trimming at V came to 0 bases and at J to 2 bases, leaving 4 bases not matched to a gene. CDR3 length equals 16 residues. Germline V gene sequence: CDR1 LNHNV, CDR2 YYDKDF (reference sequence). For the CDR3, the DNA is TGTGCCACCAGCAGAGATAACGGGGGGACCTACAATGAGCAGTTCTTC. Its protein is CATSRDNGGTYNEQFF.

This sequence joins TRBV5-1 and TRBJ2-7; 7 nucleotides line up with TRBD1. Trimming cost V 4 bases and J 3 bases; bases outside gene matches: 10. Germline assignment: CDR1 SGHRS and CDR2 YFSETQ. This CDR3 has 15 residues. The CDR3 DNA follows: TGCGCCAGCAGCGGGAATAACAGGGGTTTCTACGAGCAGTACTTC. It codes for CASSGNNRGFYEQYF.

The chain recombines TRBV28 with TRBJ2-6; D unresolved. The CDR3 totals 14 residues. V lost 5 bases and J 0 bases, leaving 5 bases between the germline ends. The V gene's germline CDR1 is MDHEN and CDR2 SYDVKM. CDR3 residues: CASSLISGANVLTF. CDR3 nucleotides: TGTGCCAGCAGTCTGATCTCTGGGGCCAACGTCCTGACTTTC.

The gene calls are TRBV10-2 and TRBJ2-3, with 7 nucleotides matching TRBD1. Germline CDR1 and CDR2: WSHSY and SAAADI. V shed 6 bases, J shed 1 base, and the junction held 7 bases outside the gene matches. CDR3 length equals 15 residues. The CDR3 protein is CASRTGPPRTDTQYF. The DNA for the CDR3 is TGCGCCAGCAGGACAGGGCCCCCTCGCACAGATACGCAGTATTTT.

The chain carries TRBV7-3 and TRBJ1-2; tentative D call: TRBD1 (5 bases). This CDR3 is built from 15 residues. Trimming pared 1 base from V and 3 bases from J, leaving 12 bases between. CDR1 SGHTA and CDR2 FQGTGA come from the germline V gene. The CDR3 loop reads CASSLRPDSHYGYTF. The DNA for the CDR3 is TGTGCCAGCAGCTTAAGACCAGACAGCCACTATGGCTACACCTTC.

This chain uses TRBV13 with TRBJ2-4; D is undetermined. Germline V gene sequence: CDR1 PRHDT, CDR2 FYEKMQ (reference sequence). Trimming cost V 0 bases and J 15 bases, with 15 bases left between them. The CDR3 totals 13 residues. CDR3 sequence: CASSLGPSRPRYF. The CDR3 DNA reads as TGTGCCAGCAGCTTAGGCCCGAGTCGCCCGAGGTACTTC.

This clone showed up just once. The genes are TRBV5-1 and TRBJ2-1; 8 bases match TRBD2. Unmatched junction bases numbered 7, after V lost 0 bases and J lost 8 bases. The length of the CDR3 is 15 residues. Germline CDR1 and CDR2: SGHRS and YFSETQ. The CDR3 is CASSLARGGRDEQFF. CDR3 DNA sequence: TGCGCCAGCAGCTTGGCACGGGGGGGCCGGGATGAGCAGTTCTTC.

This chain joins TRBV6-1 and TRBJ2-1; 14 bases are shared with TRBD2. The V segment lost 4 bases and the J segment 5 bases; nucleotides outside the gene matches: 10. From germline, CDR1 is MNHNS and CDR2 SASEGT. The CDR3 is made up of 18 amino acids. The DNA of the CDR3 is TGTGCCAGCAGTGGCCGGACTAGCGGGGGGCCAGGTAACAATGAGCAGTTCTTC. Protein product: CASSGRTSGGPGNNEQFF.

The chain joins TRBV5-1 to TRBJ2-2; tentatively, D is TRBD2 (6 bases). CDR3 size: 13 residues. Germline V lookup: CDR1 SGHRS, CDR2 YFSETQ. Written as DNA, the CDR3 is TGCGCGACGGGAGTGTCGGACACCGGGGAGCTGTTTTTT. It yields the protein CATGVSDTGELFF.

The CDR3: CASTRGGFGNQPQHF. The CDR3 DNA is TGTGCCAGCACCCGCGGGGGGTTCGGCAATCAGCCCCAGCATTTT. The V gene is TRBV6-5, the J gene TRBJ1-5; TRBD1 is a possible D gene (5 bases). Germline-derived CDR1 and CDR2 are MNHEY and SVGAGI. This CDR3 has 15 amino acids. Trimming pared 7 bases from V and 2 bases from J, leaving 15 bases between.

The chain carries TRBV21-1 and TRBJ2-7; the table's D call of TRBD1 was not tested on the DNA. TRBV21-1 is a pseudogene. This CDR3 has 13 residues. In DNA form, the CDR3 reads TGTGCCAGCAGCAAGGGCCAGGGCTACGAGCAGTACTTC. It translates to CASSKGQGYEQYF.

The genes are TRBV19 and TRBJ1-1; D is unclear. Trimming shortened V by 8 bases and J by 0 bases, and 10 bases separated the two germline ends. CDR3 length: 13 residues. Germline V gene lookup returns CDR1 LNHDA and CDR2 SQIVND (reference sequence). In nucleotides, the CDR3 is TGTGCCAGTTTGGCGGGGTTGAACACTGAAGCTTTCTTT. This translates into CASLAGLNTEAFF.

The chain employs TRBV5-1 and TRBJ2-7, with no clear D. CDR1 SGHRS and CDR2 YFSETQ come from the germline V gene. V shed 4 bases and J shed 0 bases, with 8 bases lying between them. CDR3 size: 13 residues. The CDR3 DNA reads as TGCGCCAGCAGCACGGAATACTCCTACGAGCAGTACTTC. Translated, it gives CASSTEYSYEQYF.

The chain couples TRBV6-1 to TRBJ2-7; D is tentatively TRBD1 or TRBD2 (5 bases each). Germline assignment: CDR1 MNHNS and CDR2 SASEGT. This CDR3 has 14 amino acids. Trimming removed 5 bases at V and 5 bases at J, with 16 bases between. The DNA for the CDR3 is TGTGCCAGCAGTCCCGGGGCCCTTGGGGACGAGCAGTACTTC. Translation: CASSPGALGDEQYF.

This rearrangement joins TRBV2 to TRBJ1-1; a possible D gene is TRBD1 (5 bases). The ends were cut back, 2 bases at V and 8 bases at J, with 9 bases in the middle. CDR1 and CDR2 from the germline V gene are SNHLY and FYNNEI. The CDR3 extends over 12 amino acids. The CDR3 DNA follows: TGTGCCAGCAGTGAACGGCAGGGAGAAGCTTTCTTT. This codes for CASSERQGEAFF.